A single sample is the source of the 21 T cell receptor beta chains below, sequenced in a study of cytomegalovirus exposure and HLA in healthy donors. PCR primers comprised 60 Vbeta and 13 Jbeta primers. Repertoires were generated with immunoSEQ multiplex PCR, while TCRdb's copy carries only in-frame clones and drops some. The table lists around 140,000 clones, roughly 79% of them singletons. The sequencing input was PBMCs. Every receptor here comes from a woman in her thirties or forties in good health and CMV-seronegative.

CDR3 nucleotide sequence: TGTGCCAGTAAGAGACAGAGAAGCACAGATACGCAGTATTTT. This gives the protein CASKRQRSTDTQYF. The chain is built from TRBV19 and TRBJ2-3, with a possible D match to TRBD1 (5 bases). CDR3 length: 14 amino acids. Germline CDR1 reads LNHDA; CDR2 reads SQIVND (reference sequence). The V gene lost 7 bases and the J gene lost 0 bases, with 11 bases spanning the gap.

This chain connects TRBV27 to TRBJ1-4; 8 bases are shared with TRBD1. V lost 4 bases to trimming and J lost 7 bases; unmatched junction nucleotides: 8. The germline V gene encodes CDR1 MNHEY and CDR2 SMNVEV (reference sequence). The CDR3 length is 15 residues. In nucleotides, the CDR3 is TGTGCCAGCAGTTCATTTCAGGGGGCCGTTGAAAAACTGTTTTTT. Its protein is CASSSFQGAVEKLFF. Based on the CDR3 plus reference TRBV27 and TRBJ1-4, the full variable domain is EAQVTQNPRYLITVTGKKLTVTCSQNMNHEYMSWYRQDPGLGLRQIYYSMNVEVTDKGDVPEGYKVSRKEKRNFPLILESPSPNQTSLYFCASSSFQGAVEKLFFGSGTQLSVL.

The chain is built from TRBV10-3 and TRBJ1-5, with D tentatively TRBD1 (6 bases). Germline CDR1 is ENHRY and CDR2 is SYGVKD. Trimming left V 2 bases short and J 2 bases short, with 10 bases between. The length of the CDR3 is 15 residues. The DNA of the CDR3 is TGTGCCATCAGTGAGCACAGGGATGGCAATCAGCCCCAGCATTTT. As protein: CAISEHRDGNQPQHF.

This sequence joins TRBV6-6 and TRBJ2-1, with 8 bases matching TRBD1. V shed 2 bases, J shed 5 bases, and the junction held 2 bases outside the gene matches. Germline values: CDR1 MNHNY, CDR2 SVGAGI (reference sequence). The length of the CDR3 is 14 residues. CDR3 in DNA: TGTGCCAGCAGTTACATGGACAGGGACAATGAGCAGTTCTTC. Protein product: CASSYMDRDNEQFF.

The DNA of the CDR3 is TGTGCCAGCAGCTTAAGCAGGGGGAATTTAGAAGCTTTCTTT. Translated: CASSLSRGNLEAFF. V is TRBV7-9 and J is TRBJ1-1; 7 bases line up with TRBD1. This CDR3 has 14 amino acids. V trimming: 2 bases; J trimming: 8 bases; junction bases outside the gene matches: 8. Germline lookup yields CDR1 SEHNR and CDR2 FQNEAQ (reference sequence).

V gene TRBV2 combines with J gene TRBJ1-3; 7 bases are a match to TRBD1. V dropped 3 bases and J dropped 0; count of bases not matched to a gene: 2. Germline V gives CDR1 SNHLY, CDR2 FYNNEI. This CDR3 has 15 amino acids. This CDR3 is CASSDYRGSGNTIYF. The CDR3 DNA follows: TGTGCCAGCAGTGACTACAGGGGCTCTGGAAACACCATATATTTT.

The CDR3 is CASSSGRGRGEKLFF. The CDR3 coding sequence is TGTGCCAGCAGTTCGGGCCGCGGGCGAGGGGAAAAACTGTTTTTT. The gene calls are TRBV27 and TRBJ1-4, with D unresolved. Deletions cut 4 bases from V and 8 bases from J, with 17 bases between. CDR1 is MNHEY, CDR2 SMNVEV, per germline (reference sequence). This CDR3 comprises 15 residues.

The chain carries TRBV7-9 and TRBJ1-1; 10 nucleotides align to TRBD1. CDR3 size: 15 residues. Germline V gene sequence: CDR1 SEHNR, CDR2 FQNEAQ (reference sequence). V lost 3 bases, J lost 6 bases, and 7 bases stayed unmatched. CDR3 sequence reads: CASSFIRDRGSEAFF. CDR3 coding DNA: TGTGCCAGCAGCTTTATACGGGACAGGGGTTCTGAAGCTTTCTTT.

This sequence joins TRBV10-3 and TRBJ2-6; TRBD1 is a possible D gene (6 bases). Germline V lookup: CDR1 ENHRY, CDR2 SYGVKD. V was shortened by 2 bases and J by 4 bases, with 15 bases between the two germline ends. This CDR3 has 17 amino acids. The CDR3 is CAISEGQRLQGANVLTF. The CDR3 nucleotides read TGTGCCATCAGTGAGGGACAGAGGCTGCAAGGGGCCAACGTCCTGACTTTC.

The chain joins TRBV5-4 to TRBJ2-7; D unclear. The CDR3 is 13 amino acids. Germline values: CDR1 SGHNT, CDR2 YYREEE (reference sequence). V dropped 2 bases and J dropped 1 base, with 7 bases sitting between them. In DNA, the CDR3 is TGTGCCAGCAGCTTCCCGGGTTCCTACGAGCAGTACTTC. It translates to CASSFPGSYEQYF.

The gene calls are TRBV2 and TRBJ1-6; possibly TRBD1 for D (6 bases). This CDR3 has 14 amino acids. From germline, CDR1 is SNHLY and CDR2 FYNNEI. With 11 bases removed from V and 7 bases from J, the gap between germline ends came to 18 bases. The CDR3 loop reads CAGLTDSLNSPLHF. In DNA, the CDR3 is TGTGCCGGACTTACGGACAGCCTGAATTCACCCCTCCACTTT.

The rearrangement links TRBV4-2 to TRBJ1-1, with a weak D call TRBD1 (5 bases). Trimming stripped 2 bases from V and 8 bases from J, with 15 bases between. CDR1 and CDR2 from the germline V gene are LGHNA and YNFKEQ. The CDR3 extends over 14 amino acids. CDR3 region: CASSQISGLGEAFF. CDR3 DNA: TGTGCCAGCAGCCAAATTTCAGGGCTGGGGGAAGCTTTCTTT.

The chain has TRBV19 and TRBJ2-3; 12 bases fit TRBD2. The J segment lost 3 bases and the V segment lost 5 bases, leaving 6 bases of the junction unmatched. The germline gives CDR1 LNHDA, CDR2 SQIVND (reference sequence). There are 16 residues in the CDR3. Here the CDR3 reads CASSSLTSGGTDTQYF. CDR3 sequence (DNA): TGTGCCAGTAGTTCGCTGACTAGCGGGGGAACAGATACGCAGTATTTT.

V is TRBV4-1 and J is TRBJ2-7; TRBD2 might be the D (6 bases). Germline values: CDR1 MGHRA, CDR2 YSYEKL. The germline V and J ends were trimmed by 3 bases and 4 bases, with 10 bases remaining between them. The CDR3 runs to 13 residues. CDR3 sequence: CASSQGGTYEQYF. CDR3 sequence (DNA): TGCGCCAGCAGCCAGGGGGGAACTTACGAGCAGTACTTC.

The V and J genes are TRBV7-2 and TRBJ2-2; D perhaps matches TRBD2 (5 bases). Trimming removed 5 bases from V and 7 bases from J, with 14 bases in between. There are 14 residues in the CDR3. The germline CDR1 and CDR2 sequences are SGHTA and FQGNSA. CDR3 sequence: CASSAKEVGGELFF. CDR3 DNA: TGTGCCAGCAGCGCCAAGGAGGTTGGCGGGGAGCTGTTTTTT.

The chain carries TRBV5-1 and TRBJ1-2; D is possibly TRBD1 (5 bases). V was clipped by 5 bases and J by 0 bases, with 11 bases between them. Germline CDR1 reads SGHRS; CDR2 reads YFSETQ. This CDR3 is 14 amino acids long. CDR3 sequence: CASSRGETNYGYTF. The CDR3 nucleotides read TGCGCCAGCAGTCGGGGGGAAACTAACTATGGCTACACCTTC.

This sequence joins TRBV2 and TRBJ2-1; 7 nucleotides line up with TRBD2. The trim removed 6 bases at V and 2 bases at J, leaving 4 bases unmatched. Germline CDR1 is SNHLY and CDR2 is FYNNEI. This CDR3 comprises 14 residues. The CDR3 DNA reads TGTGCCAGCAGACTAGCGCCGACCTACAATGAGCAGTTCTTC. Its protein is CASRLAPTYNEQFF. The variable domain in full, completed from reference TRBV2 and TRBJ2-1, reads EPEVTQTPSHQVTQMGQEVILRCVPISNHLYFYWYRQILGQKVEFLVSFYNNEISEKSEIFDDQFSVERPDGSNFTLKIRSTKLEDSAMYFCASRLAPTYNEQFFGPGTRLTVL.

The chain carries TRBV2 and TRBJ2-5; TRBD2 agrees at 9 bases. CDR1 is SNHLY, CDR2 FYNNEI, per germline. The trim removed 2 bases at V and 4 bases at J, leaving 8 bases unmatched. CDR3 length: 16 residues. The CDR3 reads CASSESSGELGETQYF. DNA for the CDR3: TGTGCCAGCAGTGAATCTAGCGGGGAACTCGGAGAGACCCAGTACTTC. Filled out from reference TRBV2 and TRBJ2-5, the complete variable domain reads EPEVTQTPSHQVTQMGQEVILRCVPISNHLYFYWYRQILGQKVEFLVSFYNNEISEKSEIFDDQFSVERPDGSNFTLKIRSTKLEDSAMYFCASSESSGELGETQYFGPGTRLLVL.

This chain links TRBV10-1 with TRBJ1-3, with 7 nucleotides matching TRBD1. Germline V lookup: CDR1 WNHNN, CDR2 SYGVQD (reference sequence). Trimming at V came to 7 bases and at J to 4 bases, leaving 22 bases not matched to a gene. The CDR3 has 19 residues. The CDR3 DNA follows: TGCGCCAGCATACCAAGGCGGGACAGATTAACCTTTGGCGGAAACACCATATATTTT. Encoded protein: CASIPRRDRLTFGGNTIYF.

The chain recombines TRBV13 with TRBJ2-5, with no clear D. V was pared by 2 bases and J by 5 bases, with 6 bases between. CDR1 is PRHDT, CDR2 FYEKMQ, per germline (reference sequence). This CDR3 region has 12 residues. The CDR3 sequence is CASSLPRETQYF. The CDR3 nucleotides read TGTGCCAGCAGCTTACCCCGGGAGACCCAGTACTTC. The variable domain in full, completed from reference TRBV13 and TRBJ2-5, reads AAGVIQSPRHLIKEKRETATLKCYPIPRHDTVYWYQQGPGQDPQFLISFYEKMQSDKGSIPDRFSAQQFSDYHSELNMSSLELGDSALYFCASSLPRETQYFGPGTRLLVL.

The chain is built from TRBV6-5 and TRBJ2-7; D is perhaps TRBD2 (5 bases). The V gene's germline CDR1 is MNHEY and CDR2 SVGAGI. V was shortened by 6 bases and J by 7 bases, with 19 bases between the two germline ends. The CDR3 is 14 residues long. CDR3 sequence (DNA): TGTGCCAGCAGCCGAGGGCCAAGAGCAGGAGAGCAGTACTTC. It is translated as CASSRGPRAGEQYF.